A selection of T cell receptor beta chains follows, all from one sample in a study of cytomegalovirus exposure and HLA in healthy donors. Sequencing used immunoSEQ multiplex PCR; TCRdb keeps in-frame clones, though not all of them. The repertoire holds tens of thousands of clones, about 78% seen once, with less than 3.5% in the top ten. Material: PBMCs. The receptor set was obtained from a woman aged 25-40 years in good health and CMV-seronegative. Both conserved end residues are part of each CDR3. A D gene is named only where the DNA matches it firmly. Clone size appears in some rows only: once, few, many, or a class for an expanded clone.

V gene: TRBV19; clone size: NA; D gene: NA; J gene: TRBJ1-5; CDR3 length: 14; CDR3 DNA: TGTGCCAGTAGTATACGGTGGAGCAATCAGCCCCAGCATTTT; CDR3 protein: CASSIRWSNQPQHF
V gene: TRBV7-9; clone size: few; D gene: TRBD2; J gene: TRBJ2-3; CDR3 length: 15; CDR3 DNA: TGTGCCAGCAGCCCGACTAGCGGGAGAGCAGATACGCAGTATTTT; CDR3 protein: CASSPTSGRADTQYF
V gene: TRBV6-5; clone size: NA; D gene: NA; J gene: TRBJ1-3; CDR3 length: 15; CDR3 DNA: TGTGCCAGCAGTTACACCTATATATCTGGAAACACCATATATTTT; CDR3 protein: CASSYTYISGNTIYF
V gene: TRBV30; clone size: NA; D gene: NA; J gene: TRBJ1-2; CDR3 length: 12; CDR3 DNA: TGTGCCTGGAGTTCGGCGGGCGTCGGCTACACCTTC; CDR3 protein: CAWSSAGVGYTF
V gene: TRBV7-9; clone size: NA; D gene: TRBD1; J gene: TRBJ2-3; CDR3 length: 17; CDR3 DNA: TGTGCCAGCAGCTCGTATGACCGGGACAGGGTGCCAGATACGCAGTATTTT; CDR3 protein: CASSSYDRDRVPDTQYF
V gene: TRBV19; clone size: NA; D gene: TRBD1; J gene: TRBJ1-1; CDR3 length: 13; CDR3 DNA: TGTGCCAGTAGTTCGACAGGGGTCACTGAAGCTTTCTTT; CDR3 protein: CASSSTGVTEAFF
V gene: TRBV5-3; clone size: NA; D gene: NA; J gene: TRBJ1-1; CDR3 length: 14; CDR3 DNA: TGTGCCAGAAGCTTATGGACAGAAGACACTGAAGCTTTCTTT; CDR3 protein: CARSLWTEDTEAFF
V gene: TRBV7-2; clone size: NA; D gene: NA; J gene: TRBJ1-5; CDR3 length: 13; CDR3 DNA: TGTGCCAGCAGCTTAACAGGGAATCAACCCCAGCATTTT; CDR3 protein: CASSLTGNQPQHF
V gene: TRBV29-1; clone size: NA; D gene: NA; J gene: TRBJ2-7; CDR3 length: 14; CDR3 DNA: TGCAGCGTTGAGGACCGGGATTTACCCTACGAGCAGTACTTC; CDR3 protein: CSVEDRDLPYEQYF
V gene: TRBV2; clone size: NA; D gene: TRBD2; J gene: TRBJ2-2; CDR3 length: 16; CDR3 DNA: TGTGCCAGCAGTGAATCTGGCGGGGGGTGGGCCGGGGAGCTGTTTTTT; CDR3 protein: CASSESGGGWAGELFF